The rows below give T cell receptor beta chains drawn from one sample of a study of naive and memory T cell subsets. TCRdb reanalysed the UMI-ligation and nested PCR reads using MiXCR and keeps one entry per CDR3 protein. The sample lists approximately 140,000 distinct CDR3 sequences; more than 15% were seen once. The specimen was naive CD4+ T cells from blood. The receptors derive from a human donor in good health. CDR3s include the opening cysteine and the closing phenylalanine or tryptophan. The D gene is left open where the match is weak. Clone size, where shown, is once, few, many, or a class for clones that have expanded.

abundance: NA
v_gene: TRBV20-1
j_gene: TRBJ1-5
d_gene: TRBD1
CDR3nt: TGCAGTGCTACCCGGAGCGGGACAGTCAATCAGCCCCAGCATTTT
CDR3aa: CSATRSGTVNQPQHF

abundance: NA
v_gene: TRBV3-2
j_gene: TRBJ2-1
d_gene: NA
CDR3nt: TGTGCCAGCAGCCGAGTAGGGAGTAGCGAGGCCCTCCCTAGCTCCTACAATGAGCAGTTCTTC
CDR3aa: CASSRVGSSEALPSSYNEQFF

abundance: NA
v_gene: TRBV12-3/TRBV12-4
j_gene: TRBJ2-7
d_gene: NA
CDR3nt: TGTGCCAGCAGTTTAAAAGGGGAGATCTACGAGCAGTACTTC
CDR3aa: CASSLKGEIYEQYF

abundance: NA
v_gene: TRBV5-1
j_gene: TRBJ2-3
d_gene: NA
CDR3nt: TGCGCCAGCAGTGTCCCGGACAGAAACACAGATACGCAGTATTTT
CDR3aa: CASSVPDRNTDTQYF

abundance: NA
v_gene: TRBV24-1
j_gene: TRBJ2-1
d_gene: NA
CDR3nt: TGTGCCACCAGTGGTGCCCTATTTGTCCGGGACACCACTAGCAATGAGCAGTTCTTC
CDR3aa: CATSGALFVRDTTSNEQFF

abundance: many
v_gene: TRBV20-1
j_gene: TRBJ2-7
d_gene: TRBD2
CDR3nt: TGCAGTGCTAGTATAGCGGGAGGGAGGCAGGACGAGCAGTACTTC
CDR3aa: CSASIAGGRQDEQYF

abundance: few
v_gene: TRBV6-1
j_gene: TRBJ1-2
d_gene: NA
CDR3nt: TGTGCCAGCAGTGAGTTTACAGGAGGAAGTGGCTACACCTTC
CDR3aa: CASSEFTGGSGYTF

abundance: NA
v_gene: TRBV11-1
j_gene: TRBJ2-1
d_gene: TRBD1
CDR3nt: TGTGCCAGCAGCGGACGTGGACAGGGAACATCAATCAATGAGCAGTTCTTC
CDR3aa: CASSGRGQGTSINEQFF

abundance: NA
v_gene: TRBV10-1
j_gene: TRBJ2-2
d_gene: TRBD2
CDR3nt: TGCGCCAGCAGTGAAACTAGCGGGAGCACCGGGGAGCTGTTTTTT
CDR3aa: CASSETSGSTGELFF

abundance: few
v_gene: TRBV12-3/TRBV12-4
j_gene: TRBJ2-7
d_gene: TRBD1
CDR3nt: TGTGCCAGCGGGGCCCGCGGACAGGGCTACGAGCAGTACTTC
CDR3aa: CASGARGQGYEQYF

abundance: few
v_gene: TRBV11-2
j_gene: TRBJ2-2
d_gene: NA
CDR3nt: TGTGCCAGCGGGTGGGACCGTAACACCGGGGAGCTGTTTTTT
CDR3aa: CASGWDRNTGELFF

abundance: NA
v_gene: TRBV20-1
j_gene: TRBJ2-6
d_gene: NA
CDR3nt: TGCAGTGCAGAGATGGGGGGCTCTGGGGCCAACGTCCTGACTTTC
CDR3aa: CSAEMGGSGANVLTF

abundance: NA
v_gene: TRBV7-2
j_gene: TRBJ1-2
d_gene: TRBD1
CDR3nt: TGTGCCAGCAGTTTAGACAGGGGCTATGGCTACACCTTC
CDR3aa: CASSLDRGYGYTF